This T cell receptor (beta chain) emerged from a study of circulating CD8 cells and anti-PD-1 response in melanoma. Overall study: Of about 13 patients, seven got anti-PD-1 first and six had prior therapy.

Four subsets defined by PD-1 and/or TIGIT were sorted from live CD3+CD8+TCRalphabeta+ cells. This clonotype counts as large (0.1 to 1%). TCR libraries were prepared from approximately 15 ng of total RNA with the QIAseq Immune Repertoire TCR panel. TCRdb ran MiXCR on the reads and lists one entry per CDR3 protein. In the table there are approximately 400 distinct CDR3 sequences, 9% to 10% of which are singletons. Trimming shortened V by 5 bases and J by 0 bases, and 28 bases separated the two germline ends. This CDR3 has 21 residues. Germline assignment: CDR1 SGHAT and CDR2 FQNNGV. The sample in question was CD8+ T cells from PBMCs, obtained at baseline or after one month of anti-PD-1 therapy (not recorded which). The origin of this receptor is a human donor with melanoma. The chain has TRBV11-2 and TRBJ2-2; TRBD1 might be the D (6 bases). The CDR3 protein is CASSGYQEGGLKLANTGELFF. The CDR3 DNA follows: TGTGCCAGCAGCGGCTATCAAGAAGGGGGATTAAAACTCGCGAACACCGGGGAGCTGTTTTTT.